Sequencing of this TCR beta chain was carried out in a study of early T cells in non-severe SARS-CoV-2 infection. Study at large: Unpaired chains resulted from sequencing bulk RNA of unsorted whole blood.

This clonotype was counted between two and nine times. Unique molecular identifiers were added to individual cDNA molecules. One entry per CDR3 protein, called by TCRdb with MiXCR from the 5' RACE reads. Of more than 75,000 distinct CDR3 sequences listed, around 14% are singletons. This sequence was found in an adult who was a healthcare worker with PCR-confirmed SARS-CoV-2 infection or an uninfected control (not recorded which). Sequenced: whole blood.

The CDR3 sequence: CASTDSQSFTDTQYF. The CDR3 nucleotides read TGTGCCAGCACCGACAGCCAGAGTTTCACAGATACGCAGTATTTT. The chain has TRBV6-5 and TRBJ2-3, with D possibly TRBD1 on 5 matching bases. Germline V gives CDR1 MNHEY, CDR2 SVGAGI. CDR3 length: 15 amino acids. The V gene lost 7 bases and the J gene lost 2 bases, with 16 bases spanning the gap.